This paragraph reports one T cell receptor (beta chain). No cognate antigen has been identified for it. The input lacks base qualities; no much larger clone sits a single base away. The data stem from a study of blood T cell repertoires in COVID-19 (dated by TCRdb to about 2020). Some background on the complete study: The collaborator samples originated in the United States, Italy and Spain and spanned the acute and convalescent phases of COVID-19. A freely available public database, intended as a resource for researchers studying the immune response to SARS-CoV-2, is where the repertoires were released. The prospective study material was composed of cDNA or gDNA derived from T cells, B-cell-depleted T cells, or PBMCs. The sample metadata nearly always contained a de-identified subject ID, COVID-19 status, age in years and sex. The dataset comprised deeply sampled blood TCRbeta repertoires from subjects exposed to, actively infected with, or recovered from COVID-19. Samples were obtained from the ongoing ImmuneRACE study (first 160 participants) and from 1,254 subjects provided by 6 global collaborators. Where available, HLA class I and class II types were taken from metadata supplied by the sample provider and were not determined by assay-based typing.

The collaborating institutions used their own protocols to collect whole blood in K2EDTA tubes. For TCRbeta analysis, collaborators shipped samples in one of three forms: frozen whole blood, isolated PBMCs, or DNA extracted from either of those sample types. Via the germline V gene, CDR1 is SGHTS and CDR2 YDEGEE. V sheds 4 bases and J sheds 11 bases, leaving 21 bases between their ends. The CDR3 measures 14 amino acids from cysteine to phenylalanine. Kept here is only the CDR3 DNA, which spans 42 bases and is read in frame from base 1. Broader findings and caveats from the paper: The amount of clinical and demographic metadata varied by source and participant and was provided uncurated.

TCRbeta CDR3 regions were amplified from genomic DNA by means of the immunoSEQ Assay, a bias-controlled multiplex PCR. The authors processed their data as follows. Nucleated cell counts per sample were estimated from amplification of reference gene primers within the assay. To quantify the absolute abundance of each unique TCRbeta CDR3 rearrangement, sequence reads were collapsed and filtered. For each sample, productive Simpson clonality was calculated as the square root of Simpson's diversity index across productive rearrangements. TCRdb's version of the immuneACCESS table is confined to in-frame rearrangements and falls short of the full clone set. An unresolved V gene accounts for under half of the shortfall where checked; the remainder is of unknown origin. V and J calls and clone size come straight from that table; D and trimming were deduced from the DNA. For this sample there are around 160,000 clones; almost 85% appear just once. Around 15% of the sample is taken by the ten largest.

The sample consisted of peripheral blood. This receptor chain uses TRBV5-8 and TRBJ1-1; TRBD1 is a possible D gene, resting on 5 matching bases. The receptor was derived from a human donor with acute or convalescent COVID-19. The donor label of this sample is uncertain. The CDR3 protein: CASSPMDILLRAFF. The sequenced DNA is TGTGCCAGCAGCCCAATGGACATATTATTAAGGGCTTTCTTT.